These T cell receptor beta chains were read from a single sample in a study of post-analysis software for immune sequencing data. TCRdb re-derived calls from the PCR reads in MiXCR, one entry per CDR3 protein. The sample carries fewer than 900,000 distinct CDR3 sequences, just over 45% recorded once. The source material was blood. All receptors come from a girl aged 5-17 years with multiple sclerosis. Both conserved end residues are part of each CDR3. The D gene is left open where the match is weak. A row's size may be missing; if present it is once, few, many or a size class.

>TRBV12-3/TRBV12-4|TRBJ1-5|.|.
TGTGCCAGCAGTCTAACAGGGAGCATAAATCAGCCCCAGCATTTT
CASSLTGSINQPQHF
>TRBV20-1|TRBJ1-4|.|.
TGCAGTGCTAGCCCCGGGACGGCAACTAATGAAAAACTGTTTTTT
CSASPGTATNEKLFF
>TRBV27|TRBJ2-1|.|.
TGTGCCAGCAGTTTAATGTTTAGCTCCTACAATGAGCAGTTCTTC
CASSLMFSSYNEQFF
>TRBV6-5|TRBJ2-3|.|TRBD2
TGTGCCACATCTAGCGGGGACACAGATACGCAGTATTTT
CATSSGDTDTQYF
>TRBV7-2|TRBJ1-1|.|.
TGTGCCAGCAGACCAGGGGATCGGAACACTGAAGCTTTCTTT
CASRPGDRNTEAFF
>TRBV12-3/TRBV12-4|TRBJ2-1|few|.
TGTGCCAGCAGTTCCCTATGGCCGACAGATGAGCAGTTCTTC
CASSSLWPTDEQFF
>TRBV6-5|TRBJ2-3|few|.
TGTGCCAGCAGCCAAGGGCCCCTAACGCAGTATTTT
CASSQGPLTQYF
>TRBV29-1|TRBJ2-7|.|.
TGCAGCGTATTTGAAATCGGGTACGAGCAGTACTTC
CSVFEIGYEQYF
>TRBV12-3/TRBV12-4|TRBJ2-7|few|.
TGTGCCAGCCGGAGCGCAACCTACGAGCAGTACTTC
CASRSATYEQYF
>TRBV10-3|TRBJ2-3|.|TRBD2
TGTGCCATCAGTGAGTCAGGCTCAGCGGGAGCCCGGGATACGCAGTATTTT
CAISESGSAGARDTQYF
>TRBV15|TRBJ2-7|.|TRBD1
TGTGCCACCAGCAGACCCTCAGGGACAGGGGTTTACGAGCAGTACTTC
CATSRPSGTGVYEQYF
>TRBV14|TRBJ2-5|few|TRBD1
TGTGCCAGCAGCCAAGTTCGGGACAGCCAAGAGACCCAGTACTTC
CASSQVRDSQETQYF
>TRBV20-1|TRBJ2-1|.|.
TGCAGTGCTAGTAGATCCGGAGCGGAGTTCTTC
CSASRSGAEFF
>TRBV7-9|TRBJ1-4|.|TRBD1
TGTGCCAGCAGCTTTGGGACAGAACCAACTAATGAAAAACTGTTTTTT
CASSFGTEPTNEKLFF
>TRBV20-1|TRBJ2-1|few|.
TGCAGTGCTAGAGATCCCCTAGTCAGGGATGAGCAGTTCTTC
CSARDPLVRDEQFF
>TRBV20-1|TRBJ2-5|few|.
TGCAGTGCTAGAGATTGGAATGAGACCCAGTACTTC
CSARDWNETQYF
>TRBV20-1|TRBJ2-7|.|TRBD1
TGCAGTGCTCCTCGTAAACAGGGGGTTCTTTTCTACGAGCAGTACTTC
CSAPRKQGVLFYEQYF
>TRBV20-1|TRBJ2-2|.|.
TGCAGTGCTAGAGCCGAGGCAGCAGCCGGGGAGCTGTTTTTT
CSARAEAAAGELFF
>TRBV12-3/TRBV12-4|TRBJ2-1|.|.
TGTGCCAGCAGCGACATCGCCAACAATGAGCAGTTCTTC
CASSDIANNEQFF
>TRBV25-1|TRBJ2-7|.|.
TGTGCCAGCAGTGAATGGGGGACAAGAGCCTACGAGCAGTACTTC
CASSEWGTRAYEQYF
>TRBV20-1|TRBJ2-7|.|.
TGCAGTGCTAGGGAAAGGGACGGATCGTGGGAGCAGTACTTC
CSARERDGSWEQYF
>TRBV27|TRBJ2-1|.|.
TGTGCCAGCAGTTTGGGGGCGGGACCCGACAATGAGCAGTTCTTC
CASSLGAGPDNEQFF
>TRBV15|TRBJ2-5|.|TRBD2
TGTGCCACCAGCAGATCGCCGGGACTAGCGGGAGGCGAGACCCAGTACTTC
CATSRSPGLAGGETQYF
>TRBV6-6|TRBJ2-7|.|.
TGTGCCAGCACGGGGGTAGACGAGCAGTACTTC
CASTGVDEQYF
>TRBV29-1|TRBJ1-1|once|TRBD1
TGCAGCGTTGATGGTTGGCAGGGGGACACTGAAGCTTTCTTT
CSVDGWQGDTEAFF
>TRBV28|TRBJ2-1|few|.
TGTGCCAGCAGGCTGACTGGATCCTACAATGAGCAGTTCTTC
CASRLTGSYNEQFF
>TRBV7-2|TRBJ2-2|.|TRBD1
TGTGCCAGCAGTCAACGGGACAGGGCTGGGGGCCCGAACACCGGGGAGCTGTTTTTT
CASSQRDRAGGPNTGELFF
>TRBV7-9|TRBJ2-1|.|TRBD2
TGTGCCAGCAGCTCGCGGGAGGGTTCCTACAATGAGCAGTTCTTC
CASSSREGSYNEQFF
>TRBV29-1|TRBJ2-7|.|.
TGCAGCGTTGGGACAATATACTCCTACGAGCAGTACTTC
CSVGTIYSYEQYF
>TRBV29-1|TRBJ2-4|.|TRBD1
TGCAGCGTGGGGGACAGCCTACTAGCCAAAAACATTCAGTACTTC
CSVGDSLLAKNIQYF
>TRBV20-1|TRBJ2-5|.|TRBD2
TGCAGTGCAATAGGAACTAGCGGCCAAGAGACCCAGTACTTC
CSAIGTSGQETQYF
>TRBV20-1|TRBJ2-1|.|TRBD2
TGCAGTGCTAGTAAGGTGGGAGGGAGTTACAATGAGCAGTTCTTC
CSASKVGGSYNEQFF
>TRBV6-2/TRBV6-3|TRBJ2-2|few|.
TGTGCCAGCAGTTACTCCTCAGGAACCCACGGGGAGCTGTTTTTT
CASSYSSGTHGELFF
>TRBV6-2/TRBV6-3|TRBJ2-1|few|TRBD2
TGTGCCAGCAGTCCCCACCGGTCTAGCGGGAGTCCGAGCTCCTACAATGAGCAGTTCTTC
CASSPHRSSGSPSSYNEQFF
>TRBV28|TRBJ2-7|.|.
TGTGCCAGCACCCAGGCCCCAGTCTCCTACGAGCAGTACTTC
CASTQAPVSYEQYF
>TRBV7-2|TRBJ2-5|once|TRBD2
TGTGCCAGCAGCTTAGATCTCTCGGGAGGGCCGGGGGAGACCCAGTACTTC
CASSLDLSGGPGETQYF
>TRBV28|TRBJ1-2|.|.
TGTGCCAGCAGTCACGCAGGGTCCGCAGGGGCGCAGGGCTATGGCTACACCTTC
CASSHAGSAGAQGYGYTF
>TRBV28|TRBJ1-2|.|TRBD1
TGTGCCAGCAGAATGGGACAGGGTACCAACTATGGCTACACCTTC
CASRMGQGTNYGYTF
>TRBV21-1|TRBJ2-3|.|.
TGTGCCAGCAGCAAAGGGTCTGGGGGACTAGCGGGACAGTTCACAGATACGCAGTATTTT
CASSKGSGGLAGQFTDTQYF
>TRBV18|TRBJ1-1|.|TRBD1
TGTGCCAGCTCACCCGTCCCCGGGACAGGGACGGGGACTGAAGCTTTCTTT
CASSPVPGTGTGTEAFF
>TRBV29-1|TRBJ2-1|.|TRBD2
TGCAGCGTTACCCCGACTAGCGGCGTGAATGAGCAGTTCTTC
CSVTPTSGVNEQFF
>TRBV20-1|TRBJ2-5|.|TRBD1
TGCAGTGCTAGAGGACAGGGGTTTGAGCAGTACTTC
CSARGQGFEQYF